These 5 T cell receptor beta chains originate from one sample sequenced in a study of shared clonotypes between healthy human individuals. Terminally differentiated effector memory CD45RA+ cells were excluded by CCR7 positive selection of CD45RO-negative cells. The protocol was immunoSEQ multiplex PCR, while the TCRdb copy is restricted to in-frame clones and leaves out a portion. The sample carries about 2.1 million clones, about 92% recorded once. The sample taken for sequencing was naive CD8+ T cells from PBMCs. These receptors were obtained from a man younger than 30 in good health. Some clones in this sample may be carry-over from other donors' samples.

V is TRBV2 and J is TRBJ2-7; 12 bases line up with TRBD1. V lost 3 bases, J lost 5 bases, and 5 bases stayed unmatched. The CDR3 has 15 amino acids. Germline assignment: CDR1 SNHLY and CDR2 FYNNEI. CDR3 nucleotides: TGTGCCAGCAGTGACCGGGACAGGGGGCAGCACGAGCAGTACTTC. Its protein product is CASSDRDRGQHEQYF.

The gene calls are TRBV27 and TRBJ2-7, with 8 bases fitting TRBD2. The CDR3 extends over 18 amino acids. V lost 2 bases to trimming and J lost 4 bases; unmatched junction nucleotides: 16. Germline CDR1 is MNHEY and CDR2 is SMNVEV (reference sequence). CDR3 in DNA: TGTGCCAGCAGTTTACGGCTAGCGGGTGTCCCGAGGGAGTACGAGCAGTACTTC. Translating it yields CASSLRLAGVPREYEQYF.

The V and J genes are TRBV6-5 and TRBJ2-2, with D perhaps assigned TRBD1 or TRBD2 (5 bases each). Trimming removed 6 bases at V and 6 bases at J, with 17 bases between. CDR1 and CDR2 from the germline V gene are MNHEY and SVGAGI. This CDR3 has 15 amino acids. This chain's CDR3 is CASRPGPRDAGELFF. In DNA, the CDR3 is TGTGCCAGCAGGCCGGGCCCCCGGGACGCCGGGGAGCTGTTTTTT.

The chain has TRBV7-9 and TRBJ1-2, with TRBD1 matching over 11 bases. This CDR3 spans 15 amino acids. Trimming at V came to 4 bases and at J to 4 bases, leaving 5 bases not matched to a gene. Looked up from germline, CDR1 is SEHNR and CDR2 is FQNEAQ (reference sequence). The CDR3 spells CASSSRTGGGYGYTF. The DNA of the CDR3 is TGTGCCAGCAGCTCCCGGACAGGGGGCGGCTATGGCTACACCTTC. Based on the CDR3 plus reference TRBV7-9 and TRBJ1-2, the full variable domain is DTGVSQNPRHKITKRGQNVTFRCDPISEHNRLYWYRQTLGQGPEFLTYFQNEAQLEKSRLLSDRFSAERPKGSFSTLEIQRTEQGDSAMYLCASSSRTGGGYGYTFGSGTRLTVV.

V usage is TRBV7-6 and J usage is TRBJ2-2; a weak D match, TRBD2 (6 bases). In germline, CDR1 is SGHVS, CDR2 FNYEAQ. The CDR3 spans 17 residues. V was clipped by 3 bases and J by 2 bases, with 16 bases between them. This chain's CDR3 is CASSFRRAGLNTGELFF. The CDR3 nucleotides read TGTGCCAGCAGCTTCCGTAGGGCGGGACTTAACACCGGGGAGCTGTTTTTT.